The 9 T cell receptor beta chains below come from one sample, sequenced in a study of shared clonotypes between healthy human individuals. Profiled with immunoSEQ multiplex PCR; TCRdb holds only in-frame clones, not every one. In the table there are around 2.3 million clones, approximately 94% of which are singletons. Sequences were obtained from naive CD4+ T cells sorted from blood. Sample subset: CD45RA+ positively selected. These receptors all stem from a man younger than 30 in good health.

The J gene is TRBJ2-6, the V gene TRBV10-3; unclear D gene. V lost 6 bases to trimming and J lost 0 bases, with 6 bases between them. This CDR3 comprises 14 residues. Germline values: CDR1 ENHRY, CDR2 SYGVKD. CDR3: CAISPASGANVLTF. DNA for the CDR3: TGTGCCATCAGCCCGGCCTCTGGGGCCAACGTCCTGACTTTC.

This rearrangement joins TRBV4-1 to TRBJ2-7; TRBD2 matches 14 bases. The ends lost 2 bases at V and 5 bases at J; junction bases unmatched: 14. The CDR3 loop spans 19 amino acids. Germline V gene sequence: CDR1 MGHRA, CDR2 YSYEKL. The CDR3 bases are TGCGCCAGCAGCCAACTCAGGACTAGCGGGAGGTCTTGGGAGGACGAGCAGTACTTC. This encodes CASSQLRTSGRSWEDEQYF.

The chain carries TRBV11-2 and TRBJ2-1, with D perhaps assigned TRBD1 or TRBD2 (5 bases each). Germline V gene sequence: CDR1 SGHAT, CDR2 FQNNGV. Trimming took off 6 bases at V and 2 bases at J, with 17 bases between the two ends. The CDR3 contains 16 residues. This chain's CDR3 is CASRPARGPPYNEQFF. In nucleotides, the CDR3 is TGTGCCAGCAGGCCTGCGAGGGGCCCGCCCTACAATGAGCAGTTCTTC.

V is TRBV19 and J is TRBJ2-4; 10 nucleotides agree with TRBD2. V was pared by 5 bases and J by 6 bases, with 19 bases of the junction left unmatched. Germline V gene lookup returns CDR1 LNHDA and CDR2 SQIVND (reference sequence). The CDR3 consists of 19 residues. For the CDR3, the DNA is TGTGCCAGTAGTCTGGGGTTCGGTTCTGCGGCTAGCGGGGGAAACATTCAGTACTTC. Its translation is CASSLGFGSAASGGNIQYF. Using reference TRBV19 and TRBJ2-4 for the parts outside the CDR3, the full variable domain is DGGITQSPKYLFRKEGQNVTLSCEQNLNHDAMYWYRQDPGQGLRLIYYSQIVNDFQKGDIAEGYSVSREKKESFPLTVTSAQKNPTAFYLCASSLGFGSAASGGNIQYFGAGTRLSVL.

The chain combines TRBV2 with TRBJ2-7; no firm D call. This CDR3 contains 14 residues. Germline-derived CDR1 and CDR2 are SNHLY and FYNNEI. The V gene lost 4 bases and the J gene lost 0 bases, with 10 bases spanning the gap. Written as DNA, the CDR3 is TGTGCCAGCAGTGTAATGGTGAGCTCCTACGAGCAGTACTTC. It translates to CASSVMVSSYEQYF.

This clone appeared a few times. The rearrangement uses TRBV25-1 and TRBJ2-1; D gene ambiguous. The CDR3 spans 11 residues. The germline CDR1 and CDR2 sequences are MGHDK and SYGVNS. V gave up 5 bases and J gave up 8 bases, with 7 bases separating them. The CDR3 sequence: CASSNIDEQFF. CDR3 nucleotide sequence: TGTGCCAGCAGTAACATCGATGAGCAGTTCTTC.

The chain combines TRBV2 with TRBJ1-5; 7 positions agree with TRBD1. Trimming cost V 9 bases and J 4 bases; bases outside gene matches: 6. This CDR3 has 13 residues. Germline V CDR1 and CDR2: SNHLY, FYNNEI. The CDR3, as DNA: TGTGCCAGTAAAGAACAGGGGAATCAGCCCCAGCATTTT. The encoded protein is CASKEQGNQPQHF.

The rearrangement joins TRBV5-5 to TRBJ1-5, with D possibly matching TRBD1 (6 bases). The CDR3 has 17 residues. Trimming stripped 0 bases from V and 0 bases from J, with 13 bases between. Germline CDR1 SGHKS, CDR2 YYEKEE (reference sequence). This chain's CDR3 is CASSLESAGASNQPQHF. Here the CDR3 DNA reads TGTGCCAGCAGCTTGGAGTCGGCAGGGGCTAGCAATCAGCCCCAGCATTTT.

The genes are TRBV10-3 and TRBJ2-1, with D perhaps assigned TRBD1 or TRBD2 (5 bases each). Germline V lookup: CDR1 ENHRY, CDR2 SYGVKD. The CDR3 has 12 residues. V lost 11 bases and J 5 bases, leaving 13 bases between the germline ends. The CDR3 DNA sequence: TGTGCCCTGGGGACGGAGAACAATGAGCAGTTCTTC. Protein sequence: CALGTENNEQFF.